This entry lists 16 T cell receptor beta chains sequenced from one sample in a study of low-dose radiotherapy and immunotherapy resistance in tumors. Primers used for first-strand cDNA, a TRAV- and TRBV-specific set, covered both alpha and beta chains. TCRs underwent 20 PCR cycles of amplification with a constant-region primer and V-primer adapter. TCRdb redid the calling of the reads with MiXCR, one entry per CDR3 protein. The sample holds roughly 9,500 distinct CDR3 sequences, 69% seen once. The receptors derive from a human donor with advanced metastatic prostate, ovarian, gallbladder or colorectal cancer (not recorded which). This table probably holds off-target reads from a library built for another chain.

CDR3 protein: CASSLSLQGNTEAFF. CDR3 DNA: TGCGCCAGCAGCTTGTCCTTGCAGGGTAACACTGAAGCTTTCTTT. This chain uses TRBV5-1 with TRBJ1-1; the D gene is possibly TRBD1 (5 bases). Looked up from germline, CDR1 is SGHRS and CDR2 is YFSETQ. This CDR3 is built from 15 residues. V lost 1 base and J 2 bases, leaving 12 bases between the germline ends.

This clonotype appeared a single time. V is TRBV5-1 and J is TRBJ1-6, with 10 bases that match TRBD1. The CDR3 consists of 16 residues. V lost 0 bases to trimming and J lost 8 bases; unmatched junction nucleotides: 5. Germline V gene sequence: CDR1 SGHRS, CDR2 YFSETQ. Written as DNA, the CDR3 is TGCGCCAGCAGCTTGGGATCCGGGACAGGGGATTCACCCCTCCACTTT. This gives the protein CASSLGSGTGDSPLHF.

The gene calls are TRBV28 and TRBJ2-7; 9 nucleotides agree with TRBD2. Germline V gives CDR1 MDHEN, CDR2 SYDVKM. The CDR3 is 13 amino acids. The trim removed 7 bases at V and 5 bases at J, leaving 6 bases unmatched. The CDR3 DNA is TGTGCCAGCATTGCTAGCGGGAACAACGAGCAGTACTTC. As protein: CASIASGNNEQYF.

CDR3 protein: CASTNTGGTYEQYF. As DNA, the CDR3 is TGTGCCAGCACCAATACAGGGGGCACCTACGAGCAGTACTTC. V usage is TRBV28 and J usage is TRBJ2-7; 9 nucleotides line up with TRBD1. Germline V gene lookup returns CDR1 MDHEN and CDR2 SYDVKM. The V segment lost 7 bases and the J segment 2 bases; nucleotides outside the gene matches: 6. This CDR3 comprises 14 residues.

This clonotype is large by share. The chain joins TRBV25-1 to TRBJ2-5, with D tentatively TRBD1 or TRBD2 (5 bases each). V was cut by 4 bases and J by 5 bases, with 23 bases left in between. CDR1 is MGHDK and CDR2 is SYGVNS in the germline V gene. The CDR3 runs to 17 residues. The CDR3 loop reads CASSVPSGTVDRETQYF. CDR3 DNA sequence: TGTGCCAGCAGTGTGCCGTCCGGGACGGTGGATCGGGAGACCCAGTACTTC.

The chain couples TRBV6-6 to TRBJ2-2; TRBD1 or TRBD2 may be the D gene (5 bases each). This CDR3 is 18 amino acids long. V was clipped by 7 bases and J by 2 bases, with 23 bases between them. Germline CDR1 and CDR2: MNHNY and SVGAGI (reference sequence). CDR3 nucleotide sequence: TGTGCCAGCACCCTGACGAGGGGTGTTAGGGGAAACACCGGGGAGCTGTTTTTT. This sequence encodes CASTLTRGVRGNTGELFF.

The chain uses TRBV12-3 or TRBV12-4 and TRBJ1-3, with D uncertain. V was pared by 8 bases and J by 2 bases, with 10 bases between. The CDR3 is 13 residues long. The CDR3 spells CASQQKAGNTIYF. The DNA for the CDR3 is TGTGCCAGCCAGCAAAAGGCTGGAAACACCATATATTTT.

This clonotype was seen once. The chain employs TRBV5-5 and TRBJ1-1; TRBD1 might be the D (5 bases). The CDR3 is 13 residues long. V lost 1 base to trimming and J lost 7 bases, with 11 bases between them. Germline V gene lookup returns CDR1 SGHKS and CDR2 YYEKEE (reference sequence). In DNA form, the CDR3 reads TGTGCCAGCAGCTTGCCGGGGGAGAATGAAGCTTTCTTT. It yields the protein CASSLPGENEAFF.

V is TRBV11-2 and J is TRBJ1-5; D remains unclear. CDR1 and CDR2 from the germline V gene are SGHAT and FQNNGV. Deletions cut 5 bases from V and 9 bases from J, with 17 bases between. The CDR3 has 14 amino acids. In DNA form, the CDR3 reads TGTGCCAGCAGCATAGTACCTGACCGTGGGCCCCAGCATTTT. Translated, it gives CASSIVPDRGPQHF.

Of note for this clonotype: With a much larger clone just one base away, this may be a read error. The CDR3 DNA follows: TGCGCCAGCAGCCTCCGTCCCGCCGCGAGAGGGGACATTCAGTACTTC. Translation gives CASSLRPAARGDIQYF. This chain connects TRBV4-1 to TRBJ2-4; perhaps D is TRBD1 or TRBD2 (5 bases each). The V gene lost 4 bases and the J gene lost 8 bases, with 21 bases spanning the gap. The CDR3 spans 16 residues. Germline CDR1 is MGHRA and CDR2 is YSYEKL.

The table lists this clonotype with a count of one. The chain recombines TRBV28 with TRBJ2-2; 9 bases align to TRBD2. The V and J ends lost 5 bases and 6 bases, in that order; junction bases with no gene match: 10. This CDR3 region has 16 residues. Germline V gene data show CDR1 as MDHEN and CDR2 as SYDVKM. The CDR3 DNA sequence: TGTGCCAGCAGTCAACTCCTAGGCGGGAGGGCCGGGGAGCTGTTTTTT. Residues: CASSQLLGGRAGELFF.

The gene calls are TRBV14 and TRBJ2-7; no definite D call. V lost 0 bases to trimming and J lost 1 base, with 7 bases between them. Germline CDR1 reads SGHDN; CDR2 reads FVKESK. This CDR3 region has 14 residues. In nucleotides, the CDR3 is TGTGCCAGCAGCCAAGAAGCCAGGTCCTACGAGCAGTACTTC. The encoded protein is CASSQEARSYEQYF.

The chain recombines TRBV9 with TRBJ2-3; D is possibly TRBD1 or TRBD2 (7 bases each). V lost 0 bases and J 4 bases, leaving 15 bases between the germline ends. Germline CDR1 reads SGDLS; CDR2 reads YYNGEE. The CDR3 is 16 residues long. Here the CDR3 DNA reads TGTGCCAGCAGCGTAGGGGAGGGGGCCCGCGCAGATACGCAGTATTTT. Its protein is CASSVGEGARADTQYF.

The chain recombines TRBV5-4 with TRBJ1-4; TRBD1 might be the D (5 bases). The CDR3 is 14 residues long. Germline values: CDR1 SGHNT, CDR2 YYREEE (reference sequence). V was shortened by 3 bases and J by 8 bases, with 14 bases between the two germline ends. The CDR3 protein is CASSWGGVEEKLFF. The CDR3 DNA reads TGTGCCAGCAGCTGGGGGGGGGTGGAAGAAAAACTGTTTTTT.

For this clonotype: At one boundary the junction diverges from the germline segment, which might be a read error. This rearrangement joins TRBV28 to TRBJ1-1, with D uncertain. CDR3 length: 13 residues. Germline V gene sequence: CDR1 MDHEN, CDR2 SYDVKM. The CDR3 DNA is TGTGCCAGCACTTTAAGGTCGGGCACTGAAGCTTTCTTT. This translates into CASTLRSGTEAFF.

This clonotype has a single count. DNA for the CDR3: TGCAGCGTTGAAGGACAATTCTCAGATACGCAGTATTTT. Encoded protein: CSVEGQFSDTQYF. This chain uses TRBV29-1 with TRBJ2-3; D is undetermined. The V end lost 1 base, the J end lost 4 bases, and 9 bases lay between the germline ends. The CDR3 runs 13 residues. The V gene's germline CDR1 is SQVTM and CDR2 ANQGSEA.